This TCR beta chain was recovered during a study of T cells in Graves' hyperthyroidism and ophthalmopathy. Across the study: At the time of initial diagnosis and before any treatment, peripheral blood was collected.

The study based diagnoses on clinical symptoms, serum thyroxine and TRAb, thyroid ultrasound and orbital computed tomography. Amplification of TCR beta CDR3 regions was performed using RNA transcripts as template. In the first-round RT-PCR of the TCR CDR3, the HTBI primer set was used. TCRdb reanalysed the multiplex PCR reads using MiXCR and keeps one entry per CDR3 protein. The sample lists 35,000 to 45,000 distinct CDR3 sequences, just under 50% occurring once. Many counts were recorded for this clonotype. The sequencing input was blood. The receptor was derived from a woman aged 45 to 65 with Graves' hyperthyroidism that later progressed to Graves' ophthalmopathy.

In DNA form, the CDR3 reads TGTGCCAGCAGCCAAGACGGGCAGTATAGCAATCAGCCCCAGCATTTT. It is translated as CASSQDGQYSNQPQHF. V gene TRBV4-2 combines with J gene TRBJ1-5; D is unclear. Germline V CDR1 and CDR2: LGHNA, YNFKEQ. The CDR3 consists of 16 residues. Trimming stripped 0 bases from V and 0 bases from J, with 9 bases between.